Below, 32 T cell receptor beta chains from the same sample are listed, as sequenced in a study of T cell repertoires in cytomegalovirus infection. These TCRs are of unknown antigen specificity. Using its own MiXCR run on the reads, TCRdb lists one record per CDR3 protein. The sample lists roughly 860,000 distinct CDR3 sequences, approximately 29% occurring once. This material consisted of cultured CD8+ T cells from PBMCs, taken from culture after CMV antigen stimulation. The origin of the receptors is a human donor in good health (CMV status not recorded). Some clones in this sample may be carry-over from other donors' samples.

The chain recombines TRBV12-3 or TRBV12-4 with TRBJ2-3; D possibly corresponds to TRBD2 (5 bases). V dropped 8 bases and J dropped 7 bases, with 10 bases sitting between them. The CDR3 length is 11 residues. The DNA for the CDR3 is TGTGCCAGCGCCCCGGGAAATACGCAGTATTTT. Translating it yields CASAPGNTQYF.

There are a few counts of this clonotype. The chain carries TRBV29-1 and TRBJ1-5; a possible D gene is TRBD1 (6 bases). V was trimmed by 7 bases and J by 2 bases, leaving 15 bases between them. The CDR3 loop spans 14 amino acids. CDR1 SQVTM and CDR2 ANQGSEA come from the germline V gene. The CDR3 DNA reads TGCAGCGCCCTGGACAGTGAGGGCAATCAGCCCCAGCATTTT. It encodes CSALDSEGNQPQHF.

CDR3 sequence: CASSYSFGSPLHF. The CDR3, as DNA: TGTGCCAGCAGTTACTCGTTTGGATCACCCCTCCACTTT. V is TRBV6-5 and J is TRBJ1-6; no firm D call. Per germline, CDR1 MNHEY and CDR2 SVGAGI. CDR3 length: 13 residues. Trimming left V 0 bases short and J 10 bases short, with 7 bases between.

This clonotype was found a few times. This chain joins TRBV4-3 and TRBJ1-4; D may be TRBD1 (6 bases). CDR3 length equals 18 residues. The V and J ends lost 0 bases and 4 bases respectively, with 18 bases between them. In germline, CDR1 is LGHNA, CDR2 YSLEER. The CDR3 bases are TGCGCCAGCAGCCAAGATTCTCACAGGGCACGAGGTAATGAAAAACTGTTTTTT. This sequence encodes CASSQDSHRARGNEKLFF.

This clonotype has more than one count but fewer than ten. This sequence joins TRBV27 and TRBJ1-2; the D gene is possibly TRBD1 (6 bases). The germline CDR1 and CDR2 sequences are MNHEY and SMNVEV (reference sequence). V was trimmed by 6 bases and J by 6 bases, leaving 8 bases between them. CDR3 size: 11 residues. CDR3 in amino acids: CASRKGDGYTF. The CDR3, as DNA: TGTGCCAGCAGAAAGGGGGATGGCTACACCTTC.

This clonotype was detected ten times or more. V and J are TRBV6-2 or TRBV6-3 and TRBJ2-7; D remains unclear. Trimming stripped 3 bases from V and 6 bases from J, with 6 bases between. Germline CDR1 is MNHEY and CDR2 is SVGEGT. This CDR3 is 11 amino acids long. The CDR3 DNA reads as TGTGCCAGCAGTTATGGGCGCGAGCAGTACGTC. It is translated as CASSYGREQYV.

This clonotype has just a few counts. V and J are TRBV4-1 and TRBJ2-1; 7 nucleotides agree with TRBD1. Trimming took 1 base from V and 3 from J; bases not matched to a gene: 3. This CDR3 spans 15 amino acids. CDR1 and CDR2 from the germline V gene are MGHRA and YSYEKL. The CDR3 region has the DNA TGCGCCAGCAGCCAAGTTCAGGGGGTCTACAATGAGCAGTTCTTC. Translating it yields CASSQVQGVYNEQFF.

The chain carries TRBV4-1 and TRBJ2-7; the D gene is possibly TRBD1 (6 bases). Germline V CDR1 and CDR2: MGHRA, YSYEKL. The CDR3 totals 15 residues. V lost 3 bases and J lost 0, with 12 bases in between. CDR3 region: CASSHRRGSSYEQYF. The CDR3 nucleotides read TGCGCCAGCAGCCATCGCAGGGGAAGCTCCTACGAGCAGTACTTC.

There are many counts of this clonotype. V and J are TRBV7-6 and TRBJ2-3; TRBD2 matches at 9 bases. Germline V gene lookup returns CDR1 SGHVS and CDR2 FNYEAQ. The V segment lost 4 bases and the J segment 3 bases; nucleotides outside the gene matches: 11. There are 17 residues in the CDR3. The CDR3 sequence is CASSSQGGLAGTDTQYF. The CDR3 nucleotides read TGTGCCAGCAGCTCCCAAGGCGGGCTAGCGGGGACAGATACGCAGTATTTT.

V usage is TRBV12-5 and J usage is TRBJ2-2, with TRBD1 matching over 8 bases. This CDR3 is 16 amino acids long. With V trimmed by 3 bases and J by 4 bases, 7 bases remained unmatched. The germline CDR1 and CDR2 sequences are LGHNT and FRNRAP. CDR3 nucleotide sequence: TGTGCTAGTGGTTTCACTATGACAGGGGTCACCGGGGAGCTGTTTTTT. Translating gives CASGFTMTGVTGELFF.

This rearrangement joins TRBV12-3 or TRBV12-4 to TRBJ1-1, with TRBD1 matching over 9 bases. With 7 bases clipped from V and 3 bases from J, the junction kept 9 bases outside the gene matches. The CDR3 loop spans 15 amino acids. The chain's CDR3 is CASTPQGAGDTEAFF. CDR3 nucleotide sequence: TGTGCCAGCACCCCACAGGGGGCGGGGGACACTGAAGCTTTCTTT.

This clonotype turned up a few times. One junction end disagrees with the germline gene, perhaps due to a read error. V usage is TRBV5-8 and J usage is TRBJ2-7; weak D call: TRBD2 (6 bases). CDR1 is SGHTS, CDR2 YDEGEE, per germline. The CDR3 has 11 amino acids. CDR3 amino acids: CASSEPGLNSF. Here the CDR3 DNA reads TGTGCCAGCAGCGAACCGGGACTGAACTCCTTC.

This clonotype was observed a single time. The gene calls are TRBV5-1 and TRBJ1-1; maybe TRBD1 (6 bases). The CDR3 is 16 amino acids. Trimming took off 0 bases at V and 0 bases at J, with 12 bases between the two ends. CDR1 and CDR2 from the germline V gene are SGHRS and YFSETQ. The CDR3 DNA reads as TGCGCCAGCAGCTTGGAAGGGGGGGGAATGAACACTGAAGCTTTCTTT. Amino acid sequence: CASSLEGGGMNTEAFF.

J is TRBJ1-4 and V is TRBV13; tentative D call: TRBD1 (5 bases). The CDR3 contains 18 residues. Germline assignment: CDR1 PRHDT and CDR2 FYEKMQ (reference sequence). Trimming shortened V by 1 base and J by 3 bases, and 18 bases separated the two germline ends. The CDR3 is CASSLAKGLGRPNEKLFF. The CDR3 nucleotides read TGTGCCAGCAGCTTAGCTAAGGGGCTTGGCAGACCTAATGAAAAACTGTTTTTT.

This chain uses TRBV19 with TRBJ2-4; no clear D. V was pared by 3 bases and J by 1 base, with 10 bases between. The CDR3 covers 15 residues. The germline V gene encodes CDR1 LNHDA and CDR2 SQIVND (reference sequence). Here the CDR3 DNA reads TGTGCCAGTAGTATCAAGCTCTTCGCCAAAAACATTCAGTACTTC. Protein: CASSIKLFAKNIQYF.

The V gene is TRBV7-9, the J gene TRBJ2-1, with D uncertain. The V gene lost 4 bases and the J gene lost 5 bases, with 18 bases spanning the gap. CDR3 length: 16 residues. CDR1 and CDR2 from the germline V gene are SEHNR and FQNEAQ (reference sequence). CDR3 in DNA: TGTGCCAGCAGCTCCCCCGCCTGGGTGAACGACAATGAGCAGTTCTTC. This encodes CASSSPAWVNDNEQFF.

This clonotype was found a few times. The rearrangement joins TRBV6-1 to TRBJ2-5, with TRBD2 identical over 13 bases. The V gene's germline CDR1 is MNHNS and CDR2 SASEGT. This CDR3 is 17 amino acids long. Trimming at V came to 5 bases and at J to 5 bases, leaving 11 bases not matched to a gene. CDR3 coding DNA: TGTGCCAGCAGTTATCCGGTACTAGCGGGGGGGCACGAGACCCAGTACTTC. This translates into CASSYPVLAGGHETQYF.

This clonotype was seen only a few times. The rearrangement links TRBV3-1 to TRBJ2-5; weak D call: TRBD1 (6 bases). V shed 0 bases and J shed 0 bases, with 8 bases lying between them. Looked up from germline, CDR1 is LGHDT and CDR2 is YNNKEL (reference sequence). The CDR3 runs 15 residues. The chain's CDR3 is CASSQETGDQETQYF. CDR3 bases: TGTGCCAGCAGCCAAGAGACAGGAGACCAAGAGACCCAGTACTTC.

The CDR3 DNA reads TGTGCCAGTAGTACGGGACAGCACAACACAGATACGCAGTATTTT. Translated, it gives CASSTGQHNTDTQYF. V gene TRBV19 combines with J gene TRBJ2-3; 7 bases agree with TRBD1. The V segment lost 4 bases and the J segment 2 bases; nucleotides outside the gene matches: 6. Germline-derived CDR1 and CDR2 are LNHDA and SQIVND (reference sequence). The CDR3 runs to 15 residues. The complete variable domain, with remaining parts taken from reference TRBV19 and TRBJ2-3, reads DGGITQSPKYLFRKEGQNVTLSCEQNLNHDAMYWYRQDPGQGLRLIYYSQIVNDFQKGDIAEGYSVSREKKESFPLTVTSAQKNPTAFYLCASSTGQHNTDTQYFGPGTRLTVL.

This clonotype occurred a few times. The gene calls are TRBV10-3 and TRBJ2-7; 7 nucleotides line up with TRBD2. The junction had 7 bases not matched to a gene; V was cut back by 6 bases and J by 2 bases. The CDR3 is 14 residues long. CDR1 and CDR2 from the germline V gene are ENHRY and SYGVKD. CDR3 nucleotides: TGTGCCATCAGGACCGGGACTAACACCTACGAGCAGTACTTC. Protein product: CAIRTGTNTYEQYF.

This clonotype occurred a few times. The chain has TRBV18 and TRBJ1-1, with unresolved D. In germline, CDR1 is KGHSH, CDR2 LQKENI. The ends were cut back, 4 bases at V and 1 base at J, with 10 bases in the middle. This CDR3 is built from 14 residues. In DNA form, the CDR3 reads TGTGCCAGCTCACTTGGCAGGACGAACACTGAAGCTTTCTTT. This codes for CASSLGRTNTEAFF.

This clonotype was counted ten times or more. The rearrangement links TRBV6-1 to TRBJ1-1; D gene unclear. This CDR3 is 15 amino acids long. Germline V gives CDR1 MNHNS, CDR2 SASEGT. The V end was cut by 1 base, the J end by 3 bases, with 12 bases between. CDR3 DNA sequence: TGTGCCAGCAGTGAAGATCCGGGTTTCGACACTGAAGCTTTCTTT. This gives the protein CASSEDPGFDTEAFF.

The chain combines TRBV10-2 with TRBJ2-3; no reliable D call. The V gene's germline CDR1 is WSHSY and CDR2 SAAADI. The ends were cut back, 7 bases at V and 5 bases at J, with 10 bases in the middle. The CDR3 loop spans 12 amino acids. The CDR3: CASTSPGDTQYF. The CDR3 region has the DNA TGCGCCAGCACTTCTCCGGGAGATACGCAGTATTTT.

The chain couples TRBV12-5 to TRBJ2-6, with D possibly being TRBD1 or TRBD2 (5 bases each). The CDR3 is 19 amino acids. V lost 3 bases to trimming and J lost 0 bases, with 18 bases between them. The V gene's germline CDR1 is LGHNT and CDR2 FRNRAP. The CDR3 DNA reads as TGTGCTAGTGGTTTCTATCCCGGGACCGAAAGCTCTGGGGCCAACGTCCTGACTTTC. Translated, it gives CASGFYPGTESSGANVLTF.

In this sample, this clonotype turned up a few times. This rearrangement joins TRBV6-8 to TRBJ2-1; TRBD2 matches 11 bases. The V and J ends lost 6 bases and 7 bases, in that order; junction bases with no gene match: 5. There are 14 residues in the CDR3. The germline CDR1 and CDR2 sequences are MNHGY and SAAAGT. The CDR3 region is CASSLAGGINEQFF. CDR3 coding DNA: TGTGCCAGCAGCCTAGCGGGGGGCATTAATGAGCAGTTCTTC.

The CDR3 loop reads CASSLSTGVHEQYF. CDR3 DNA sequence: TGTGCCAGCAGTTTATCCACAGGGGTCCACGAGCAGTACTTC. The chain is built from TRBV12-3 or TRBV12-4 and TRBJ2-7, with TRBD1 identical over 7 bases. V lost 2 bases to trimming and J lost 5 bases; unmatched junction nucleotides: 6. The CDR3 consists of 14 residues.

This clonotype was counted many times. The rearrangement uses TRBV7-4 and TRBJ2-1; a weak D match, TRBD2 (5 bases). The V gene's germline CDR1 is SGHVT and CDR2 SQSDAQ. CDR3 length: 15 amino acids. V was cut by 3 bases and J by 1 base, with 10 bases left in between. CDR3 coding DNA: TGTGCCAGCAGCTTGGACTGTCCGTCCTACAATGAGCAGTTCTTC. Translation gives CASSLDCPSYNEQFF.

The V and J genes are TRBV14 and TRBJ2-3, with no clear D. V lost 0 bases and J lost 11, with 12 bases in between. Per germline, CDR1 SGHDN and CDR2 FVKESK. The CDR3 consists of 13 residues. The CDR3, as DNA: TGTGCCAGCAGCCAAGACACTTCCCGAGGGCAGTATTTT. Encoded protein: CASSQDTSRGQYF.

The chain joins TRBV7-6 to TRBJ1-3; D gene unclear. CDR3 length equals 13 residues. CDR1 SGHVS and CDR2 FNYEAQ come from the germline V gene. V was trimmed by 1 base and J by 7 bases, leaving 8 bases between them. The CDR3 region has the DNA TGTGCCAGCAGCTTAGGAGAGGAGAACACCATATATTTT. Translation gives CASSLGEENTIYF.

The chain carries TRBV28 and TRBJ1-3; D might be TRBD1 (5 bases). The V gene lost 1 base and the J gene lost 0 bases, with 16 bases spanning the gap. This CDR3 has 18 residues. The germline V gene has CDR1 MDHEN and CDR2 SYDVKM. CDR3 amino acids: CASSLYLVGPISGNTIYF. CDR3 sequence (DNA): TGTGCCAGCAGTTTATATTTAGTGGGACCCATCTCTGGAAACACCATATATTTT.

CDR3 DNA: TGCAGTGCCCCGGGGAGGACTGCTGACACTGAAGCTTTCTTT. Protein sequence: CSAPGRTADTEAFF. This chain uses TRBV20-1 with TRBJ1-1; D is unclear. CDR3 length equals 14 residues. CDR1 and CDR2 from the germline V gene are DFQATT and SNEGSKA (reference sequence). Trimming stripped 6 bases from V and 3 bases from J, with 17 bases between.

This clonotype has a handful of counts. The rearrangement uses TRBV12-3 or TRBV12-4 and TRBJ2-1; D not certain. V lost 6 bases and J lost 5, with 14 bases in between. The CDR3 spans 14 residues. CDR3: CASSPVVFDNEQFF. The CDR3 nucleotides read TGTGCCAGCAGCCCGGTGGTCTTTGACAATGAGCAGTTCTTC.